This T cell receptor (beta chain) is from a study of radiation and T cells in renal cell carcinoma. TCRdb keeps only in-frame clones here, not all; method: immunoSEQ multiplex PCR. The table lists about 13,000 clones, around a third of them singletons. This clone was detected a few times. The target antigen is unknown. The sample holds other DNA sequences that translate to the same CDR3. Treatment of the sample: 15 Gy SBRT to primary tumor, nephrectomy 4 weeks later. The tumor was a clear cell renal cell carcinoma. Germline V lookup: CDR1 DFQATT, CDR2 SNEGSKA (reference sequence). V was shortened by 7 bases and J by 2 bases, with 9 bases between the two germline ends. The CDR3 sequence is 11 residues long. Overall study results and limits: Without pretreatment biopsies, baseline tumor clonotype presence was undetermined. Top 100 clonotypes averaged roughly 50% in irradiated versus about 43% in nephrectomy-only tumors.

The sequence was obtained from a man between 60 and 75 years old with renal cell carcinoma. The rearrangement links TRBV20-1 to TRBJ2-7; possibly TRBD2 for D (6 bases). The sequencing used tumor tissue, collected from a patient whose treatment included radiotherapy and nephrectomy. The CDR3, as DNA: TGCAGTGTGGGGGGTGCCTACGAGCAGTACTTC. This sequence encodes CSVGGAYEQYF.